One sample yielded the 25 T cell receptor beta chains listed below, sequenced in a study of cytomegalovirus exposure and HLA in healthy donors. PCR amplification relied on 60 Vbeta primers (plus 13 Jbeta primers). Using immunoSEQ multiplex PCR, the repertoire was profiled, and TCRdb retains in-frame clones only, with some absent. Among some 120,000 clones, 70% to 80% were seen once, and the ten largest hold more than 7%. The sequenced material came from PBMCs. These receptors came from a woman aged 50 to 65 in good health and CMV-seropositive.

The gene calls are TRBV6-4 and TRBJ1-2; maybe TRBD1 (5 bases). Trimming removed 3 bases from V and 4 bases from J, with 12 bases in between. The length of the CDR3 is 14 residues. Germline CDR1 and CDR2: MRHNA and SNTAGT. The CDR3 is CASSDGQGPYGYTF. CDR3 nucleotide sequence: TGTGCCAGCAGTGATGGGCAGGGCCCCTATGGCTACACCTTC.

The V call is TRBV7-9, the J call TRBJ1-1; the D gene is possibly TRBD1 (6 bases). V lost 5 bases, J lost 0 bases, and 10 bases lay in between. CDR3 length: 14 residues. Per germline, CDR1 SEHNR and CDR2 FQNEAQ (reference sequence). The CDR3, as DNA: TGTGCCAGCAGCGTCAGGGGCATGAACACTGAAGCTTTCTTT. It codes for CASSVRGMNTEAFF.

This chain joins TRBV7-2 and TRBJ1-1; tentatively, D is TRBD1 (5 bases). Germline lookup yields CDR1 SGHTA and CDR2 FQGNSA. Trimming took 4 bases from V and 0 from J, leaving 9 bases between them. The CDR3 loop spans 14 amino acids. The CDR3 nucleotides read TGTGCCAGCAGCTGGGGGGAACTGAACACTGAAGCTTTCTTT. This translates into CASSWGELNTEAFF.

The chain has TRBV11-1 and TRBJ2-7; D is perhaps TRBD2 (6 bases). CDR1 is SGHAT, CDR2 FQDESV, per germline (reference sequence). This CDR3 comprises 15 residues. Between the trimmed V and J ends, which lost 5 bases and 1 base, there was a span of 15 bases. The CDR3 protein is CASSPRGGRSYEQYF. The CDR3 DNA sequence: TGTGCCAGCAGCCCTAGGGGAGGCCGGTCCTACGAGCAGTACTTC.

This clone has only one observation. V and J are TRBV6-4 and TRBJ2-3; TRBD2 agrees at 11 bases. The CDR3 sequence is 16 residues long. V dropped 5 bases and J dropped 1; count of bases not matched to a gene: 5. Germline V gene sequence: CDR1 MRHNA, CDR2 SNTAGT. Written as DNA, the CDR3 is TGTGCCAGCAGTTTCCTAGCGGGAGGAGGCACAGATACGCAGTATTTT. It translates to CASSFLAGGGTDTQYF.

The chain uses TRBV7-9 and TRBJ1-2; tentative D call: TRBD1 (5 bases). This CDR3 spans 16 amino acids. The germline V and J ends were trimmed by 2 bases and 4 bases, with 17 bases remaining between them. Germline values: CDR1 SEHNR, CDR2 FQNEAQ (reference sequence). CDR3 nucleotides: TGTGCCAGCAGCTTAAAAGGGGACTTAAGGGGCTATGGCTACACCTTC. Translating it yields CASSLKGDLRGYGYTF.

J is TRBJ2-1 and V is TRBV10-3; unclear D gene. Germline loops: CDR1 ENHRY, CDR2 SYGVKD. The CDR3 contains 15 residues. The germline V and J ends were trimmed by 4 bases and 2 bases, with 12 bases remaining between them. This CDR3 reads CAISGTEQTYNEQFF. The CDR3 DNA reads as TGTGCCATCAGTGGAACCGAGCAAACCTACAATGAGCAGTTCTTC.

This chain uses TRBV6-5 with TRBJ2-1; tentatively, D is TRBD2 (5 bases). This CDR3 comprises 15 residues. CDR1 MNHEY and CDR2 SVGAGI come from the germline V gene. V lost 2 bases and J lost 4, with 12 bases in between. CDR3 loop: CASSYLASSYNEQFF. The CDR3, as DNA: TGTGCCAGCAGTTACCTGGCTAGCAGTTACAATGAGCAGTTCTTC.

This chain joins TRBV27 and TRBJ1-4; D gene uncertain. The CDR3 loop spans 13 amino acids. V was trimmed by 5 bases and J by 5 bases, leaving 9 bases between them. Germline-derived CDR1 and CDR2 are MNHEY and SMNVEV (reference sequence). The CDR3 bases are TGTGCCAGCAGTAGCCGGTGGAATGAAAAACTGTTTTTT. This translates into CASSSRWNEKLFF.

This chain connects TRBV9 to TRBJ1-1; 8 nucleotides agree with TRBD1. This CDR3 is 15 amino acids long. V trimming: 2 bases; J trimming: 1 base; junction bases outside the gene matches: 4. Germline V gene sequence: CDR1 SGDLS, CDR2 YYNGEE. The CDR3 coding sequence is TGTGCCAGCAGCGTGGTGGACAGGGAGAACACTGAAGCTTTCTTT. Protein: CASSVVDRENTEAFF.

V gene TRBV19 combines with J gene TRBJ2-5; 14 nucleotides align to TRBD2. The CDR3 consists of 16 residues. The germline gives CDR1 LNHDA, CDR2 SQIVND (reference sequence). J gave up 7 bases and V 3 bases, and 7 bases lay outside the gene matches. The CDR3 loop is CASSIGLAGGARTQYF. Written as DNA, the CDR3 is TGTGCCAGTAGTATCGGACTAGCGGGAGGAGCGCGGACCCAGTACTTC.

The chain is built from TRBV6-1 and TRBJ2-1; a weak D match, TRBD2 (6 bases). V lost 2 bases and J 4 bases, leaving 18 bases between the germline ends. CDR3 length: 17 residues. The germline gives CDR1 MNHNS, CDR2 SASEGT. CDR3: CASSEWGGEMGYNEQFF. In DNA form, the CDR3 reads TGTGCCAGCAGTGAATGGGGCGGGGAGATGGGGTACAATGAGCAGTTCTTC.

This CDR3 is CSVAGTSANNEQFF. The CDR3 coding sequence is TGCAGCGTCGCCGGGACTAGCGCCAACAATGAGCAGTTCTTC. This sequence joins TRBV29-1 and TRBJ2-1; 10 nucleotides agree with TRBD2. Germline lookup yields CDR1 SQVTM and CDR2 ANQGSEA. Trimming removed 6 bases from V and 5 bases from J; junction bases left unmatched: 7. The CDR3 extends over 14 amino acids.

The chain has TRBV19 and TRBJ1-5, with D possibly TRBD1 on 5 matching bases. The CDR3 loop spans 13 amino acids. CDR1 is LNHDA and CDR2 is SQIVND in the germline V gene (reference sequence). Trimming removed 5 bases at V and 6 bases at J, with 11 bases between. CDR3 in amino acids: CASSFRDRQPQHF. The CDR3 DNA follows: TGTGCCAGTAGTTTCAGGGATCGTCAGCCCCAGCATTTT.

This clone was observed a few times. In DNA form, the CDR3 reads TGTGCCAGCTCAAACAGGGGGCAGGTCACTGAAGCTTTCTTT. Residues: CASSNRGQVTEAFF. The chain joins TRBV6-6 to TRBJ1-1; 9 nucleotides line up with TRBD1. CDR3 length equals 14 residues. The ends lost 8 bases at V and 4 bases at J; junction bases unmatched: 8. CDR1 and CDR2 from the germline V gene are MNHNY and SVGAGI (reference sequence).

The chain recombines TRBV19 with TRBJ2-5; 7 nucleotides line up with TRBD2. The V gene's germline CDR1 is LNHDA and CDR2 SQIVND (reference sequence). This CDR3 is 14 amino acids long. The V and J ends lost 4 bases and 2 bases, in that order; junction bases with no gene match: 4. The CDR3: CASSKRGGQETQYF. For the CDR3, the DNA is TGTGCCAGTAGTAAAAGGGGAGGGCAAGAGACCCAGTACTTC.

The CDR3 loop is CASSPGGGRTRTQYF. The CDR3 coding sequence is TGTGCCAGCAGTCCTGGGGGGGGACGAACTCGGACCCAGTACTTC. The chain couples TRBV9 to TRBJ2-5; 7 nucleotides align to TRBD2. Germline V gene lookup returns CDR1 SGDLS and CDR2 YYNGEE. The CDR3 contains 15 residues. After removal of 5 bases from V and 7 bases from J, the junction contained 14 bases not matched to a gene.

The V and J genes are TRBV10-3 and TRBJ2-7, with 9 bases that match TRBD1. Germline trimming cut 4 bases from V and 5 bases from J; bases unmatched to any gene: 6. Germline lookup yields CDR1 ENHRY and CDR2 SYGVKD. The CDR3 extends over 14 amino acids. In DNA form, the CDR3 reads TGTGCCATCAGTGGTTCTCGGACAGGGGACGAGCAGTACTTC. Translated: CAISGSRTGDEQYF.

The chain is built from TRBV9 and TRBJ2-5; tentatively, D is TRBD2 (7 bases). The germline V gene has CDR1 SGDLS and CDR2 YYNGEE. V was shortened by 4 bases and J by 5 bases, with 21 bases between the two germline ends. This CDR3 spans 16 amino acids. Here the CDR3 reads CASSPPGGAWGETQYF. In DNA, the CDR3 is TGTGCCAGCAGCCCGCCTGGGGGGGCCTGGGGGGAGACCCAGTACTTC.

The chain combines TRBV15 with TRBJ1-1; tentative D call: TRBD1 (6 bases). From germline, CDR1 is LNHNV and CDR2 YYDKDF (reference sequence). The CDR3 is made up of 15 amino acids. Trimming removed 3 bases from V and 6 bases from J, with 17 bases in between. The CDR3 reads CATSRPNLDSPEAFF. As DNA, the CDR3 is TGTGCCACCAGCAGGCCCAACTTGGACAGCCCTGAAGCTTTCTTT. Full variable domain (rest looked up from reference TRBV15 and TRBJ1-1): DAMVIQNPRYQVTQFGKPVTLSCSQTLNHNVMYWYQQKSSQAPKLLFHYYDKDFNNEADTPDNFQSRRPNTSFCFLDIRSPGLGDTAMYLCATSRPNLDSPEAFFGQGTRLTVV.

The chain is built from TRBV4-1 and TRBJ2-2, with 9 bases aligning to TRBD2. The CDR3 length is 17 residues. CDR1 and CDR2 from the germline V gene are MGHRA and YSYEKL. The V segment lost 4 bases and the J segment 5 bases; nucleotides outside the gene matches: 11. CDR3 sequence: CASSLSGASGETGELFF. The CDR3, as DNA: TGCGCCAGCAGCCTTTCCGGGGCTAGCGGGGAAACCGGGGAGCTGTTTTTT.

V is TRBV11-2 and J is TRBJ2-3; maybe TRBD1 (5 bases). Germline V CDR1 and CDR2: SGHAT, FQNNGV. CDR3 length: 13 amino acids. V was trimmed by 8 bases and J by 1 base, leaving 10 bases between them. As DNA, the CDR3 is TGTGCCAGCTCGCTAGGGGGCACAGATACGCAGTATTTT. Translated: CASSLGGTDTQYF. The variable domain in full, completed from reference TRBV11-2 and TRBJ2-3, reads EAGVAQSPRYKIIEKRQSVAFWCNPISGHATLYWYQQILGQGPKLLIQFQNNGVVDDSQLPKDRFSAERLKGVDSTLKIQPAKLEDSAVYLCASSLGGTDTQYFGPGTRLTVL.

A few counts support this clone. The gene calls are TRBV7-2 and TRBJ2-6; no clear D gene. The germline V and J ends were trimmed by 5 bases and 4 bases, with 9 bases remaining between them. In germline, CDR1 is SGHTA, CDR2 FQGNSA. CDR3 length: 14 residues. The chain's CDR3 is CASSPPRGANVLTF. In DNA form, the CDR3 reads TGTGCCAGCAGCCCACCGCGGGGGGCCAACGTCCTGACTTTC.

V is TRBV6-5 and J is TRBJ2-2, with 10 nucleotides matching TRBD2. The CDR3 spans 14 residues. Germline loops: CDR1 MNHEY, CDR2 SVGAGI. Trimming took 6 bases from V and 7 from J; bases not matched to a gene: 5. The CDR3, as DNA: TGTGCCAGCAGGAAGGGACTAGCGATCGGGGAGCTGTTTTTT. Translation: CASRKGLAIGELFF.

Only a few counts were recorded for this clone. The rearrangement links TRBV5-1 to TRBJ2-7, with TRBD2 matching over 7 bases. Losses at the gene ends were 4 bases for V and 4 bases for J; bases not matched to a gene: 11. Germline CDR1 reads SGHRS; CDR2 reads YFSETQ. The CDR3 runs to 15 residues. For the CDR3, the DNA is TGCGCCAGCAGCCCATCCGGGGGGACCAGATACGAGCAGTACTTC. Its translation is CASSPSGGTRYEQYF.